This is a list of T cell receptor beta chains from one sample in a study of T cells after yellow fever vaccination. MiXCR, applied by TCRdb to the 5' RACE reads, yields one record per CDR3 protein. The data contain 65,000 to 90,000 distinct CDR3 sequences, about 14% of them seen just once; the ten biggest clones take up 20% to 25%. This specimen consisted of CD8+ T cells not binding an NS4B(214-222) dextramer, sorted from PBMCs, obtained about 20 days after the first yellow fever vaccination. These receptors were obtained from a man between 18 and 35 years old who received the YFV17D yellow fever vaccine. The CDR3 runs from the conserved cysteine through the conserved F or W. Fields, in order: CDR3 DNA, CDR3 protein, CDR3 length, J gene, V gene, clone size, D gene. A D gene is named only where the DNA matches it firmly. The size entry is marked missing in some rows and otherwise reads once, few, many or a size class.

TGTGCCAGCAGCTTATATAGTGGGGGTAACGAGCAGTACTTC	CASSLYSGGNEQYF	14	TRBJ2-7	TRBV7-8	once	-
TGTGCCAGCAGCCCCCACGGCACGTCGAACACCGGGGAGCTGTTTTTT	CASSPHGTSNTGELFF	16	TRBJ2-2	TRBV4-2	few	-
TGTGCCAGCAGGATCTACGAGCAGTACTTC	CASRIYEQYF	10	TRBJ2-7	TRBV9	many	-
TGTGCCATCAGTGAGCTAGCGGGGGAGATACAAGAGACCCAGTACTTC	CAISELAGEIQETQYF	16	TRBJ2-5	TRBV10-3	-	TRBD2
TGTGCCATCCGGCTAGATAGCAATGAGCAGTTCTTC	CAIRLDSNEQFF	12	TRBJ2-1	TRBV10-3	few	-
TGCAGCGTTGTGCCTCTAGCGGGGGAAGAGACCCAGTACTTC	CSVVPLAGEETQYF	14	TRBJ2-5	TRBV29-1	few	TRBD2
TGTGCCAGCAGTCGGGAGGGGGAGACCCAGTACTTC	CASSREGETQYF	12	TRBJ2-5	TRBV9	few	TRBD2
TGCGCCAGCAGCTTGGAGGGCCCGCAGTCCCGCTACGAGCAGTACTTC	CASSLEGPQSRYEQYF	16	TRBJ2-7	TRBV5-1	few	-
TGTGCCAGCAGCAACTCCGGGGCCAATTTAGAGCAGCGTTCACCCCTCCACTTT	CASSNSGANLEQRSPLHF	18	TRBJ1-6	TRBV7-6	-	-
TGTGCCAGCACCGCTAGCCGATCCGGGGAGCTGTTTTTT	CASTASRSGELFF	13	TRBJ2-2	TRBV27	few	-
TGTGCCAGCAGCGGGATAGACAGGGGGCCCCTGAACACCGGGGAGCTGTTTTTT	CASSGIDRGPLNTGELFF	18	TRBJ2-2	TRBV9	many	TRBD1
TGCGCCAGCAGCCCGGAGCACCAGACAGGGAACCCTCTCACAGATACGCAGTATTTT	CASSPEHQTGNPLTDTQYF	19	TRBJ2-3	TRBV4-3	-	TRBD1
TGTGCCAGCAGCTTAGATCCCGGACCCTACGAGCAGTACTTC	CASSLDPGPYEQYF	14	TRBJ2-7	TRBV11-2	-	-
TGCGCCAGCAGCCCGGCAGGGGGCTTTGAGCAGTTCTTC	CASSPAGGFEQFF	13	TRBJ2-1	TRBV4-3	-	TRBD1
TGCAGTGCCATTGACCTAGCGGGGTACTACAATGAGCAGTTCTTC	CSAIDLAGYYNEQFF	15	TRBJ2-1	TRBV20-1	-	TRBD2
TGTGCCACCAGTGGTCACAGGGGCAGCCGAGCCAAAAACATTCAGTACTTC	CATSGHRGSRAKNIQYF	17	TRBJ2-4	TRBV24-1	few	TRBD1
TGTGCCAGCAGTTATGATCCGGGGCTGGGAGATTCACCCCGTGGCTACACCTTC	CASSYDPGLGDSPRGYTF	18	TRBJ1-2	TRBV6-5	-	-
TGCAGCGTTGCAGTAGGGCTAGCGGATCAAGAGACCCAGTACTTC	CSVAVGLADQETQYF	15	TRBJ2-5	TRBV29-1	-	TRBD2
TGTTCCAGCAGCTTAGGGGGCTTCCTGAAGCAGTACTTC	CSSSLGGFLKQYF	13	TRBJ2-7	TRBV7-6	-	TRBD1
TGTGCCAGTACGGGCGGACCGAACACCGGGGAGCTGTTTTTT	CASTGGPNTGELFF	14	TRBJ2-2	TRBV19	few	-
TGCAGCGTCTCCGGTGAAGTCGACCAGGGAGACTATCCTTCGGAGACCCAGTACTTC	CSVSGEVDQGDYPSETQYF	19	TRBJ2-5	TRBV29-1	-	-
TGTGCCAGCAGTCCAACAGTTTCGAACACTGAAGCTTTCTTT	CASSPTVSNTEAFF	14	TRBJ1-1	TRBV7-2	-	-
TGTGCCAGCAGTGCCGCGACAGGCTTCGGTACCAAAAACATTCAGTACTTC	CASSAATGFGTKNIQYF	17	TRBJ2-4	TRBV12-3/TRBV12-4	-	-
TGTGCCAGCAGTTTAGATCACGGTGGGAATCAACCCCAGCATTTT	CASSLDHGGNQPQHF	15	TRBJ1-5	TRBV27	-	-
TGTGCCAGCAGCCAAGGAACTAGCGCGGCGACCCAGTACTTC	CASSQGTSAATQYF	14	TRBJ2-5	TRBV14	-	TRBD2
TGTGCCAGCAGCTTAACGCCAGGGCTGAGGCCAGAGACCCAGTACTTC	CASSLTPGLRPETQYF	16	TRBJ2-5	TRBV7-8	-	-
TGTGCCAGCAGCTTAGGAGACGCGAACACCGGGGAGCTGTTTTTT	CASSLGDANTGELFF	15	TRBJ2-2	TRBV7-6	few	-
TGTGCCAGCAGCTCGACTCCAGGAACCGTAAGCACAGATACGCAGTATTTT	CASSSTPGTVSTDTQYF	17	TRBJ2-3	TRBV7-2	few	-
TGTGCCAGCAGTGGCCGGCCCCCTTATGAGCAGTACTTC	CASSGRPPYEQYF	13	TRBJ2-7	TRBV25-1	-	-
TGTGCCAGCAGTTATGGGGAAGATCACACCTTC	CASSYGEDHTF	11	TRBJ1-2	TRBV6-5	few	-
TGTGCCAGCAGCTCCCTTCGGGCAGGGGGCGCGAGGGAGACCCAGTACTTC	CASSSLRAGGARETQYF	17	TRBJ2-5	TRBV7-9	few	TRBD1
TGTGCCAGCAGCTTTGGACCGTCATACTTTCCCAATCAGCCCCAGCATTTT	CASSFGPSYFPNQPQHF	17	TRBJ1-5	TRBV12-3/TRBV12-4	few	-